Listed here is a single T cell receptor (beta chain). The antigen is not known. V lost 5 bases and J 6 bases, leaving 11 bases between the germline ends. This CDR3 spans 13 amino acids. CDR1 and CDR2 (germline): LNHDA, SQIVND (reference sequence). These data belong to a study of response to subunit inactivated influenza vaccine. Regarding the study as a whole: New T cells are recruited in small numbers by each seasonal influenza vaccination, according to the authors' suggestion.

TCRdb used MiXCR to reprocess the RT-PCR reads, holding one entry per CDR3 protein. The sample has more than 450,000 distinct CDR3 sequences, 10% to 15% seen once; the top ten hold roughly a tenth. This chain joins TRBV19 and TRBJ1-5; D unclear. This TCR was sampled from a man between 50 and 59 years old who received an inactivated influenza vaccine. The sequencing here drew on PBMCs from blood, taken on the day of vaccination. CDR3 sequence reads: CASSSTSPQPQHF. The CDR3 DNA sequence: TGTGCCAGTAGTTCGACATCCCCTCAGCCCCAGCATTTT.